This T cell receptor beta chain appears in the sequencing data of a study of Ad26.COV2.S vaccination and SARS-CoV-2 variants. V lost 0 bases, J lost 0 bases, and 17 bases lay in between. Germline CDR1 reads SGHVS; CDR2 reads FNYEAQ. CDR3 length: 18 residues. Clones were read by immunoSEQ multiplex PCR, and TCRdb kept only the in-frame ones, dropping some. The sample contains around 350,000 clones, approximately 85% of which appear only once. The treatment denotes: over 15 received Ad26.COV2.S at low or high dose, single or two shots; about 5 received placebo; per-sample allocation not given. Day 63 after the first vaccine or placebo injection was the time point for sampling.

This chain uses TRBV7-6 with TRBJ1-1; D is unclear. This specimen was peripheral blood, taken in a trial of Ad26.COV2.S vaccine versus placebo. The source is a person aged 18 to 59 who received the Ad26.COV2.S COVID-19 vaccine or a placebo. CDR3 in amino acids: CASSLASGFSPMNTEAFF. The CDR3 DNA sequence: TGTGCCAGCAGCTTAGCTAGTGGTTTCTCTCCAATGAACACTGAAGCTTTCTTT.